This TCR beta chain was recovered during a study of blood T cell repertoires in COVID-19. Original processing notes: Reference gene primer amplification in the assay estimated nucleated cell counts. TCRdb keeps only in-frame clones here, not all; method: immunoSEQ multiplex PCR. The V and J calls and clone size are taken from that table; D and trimming were inferred from the DNA. The sample contains tens of thousands of clones, about nine tenths of which appear only once. The sequenced sample consisted of peripheral blood. The source of this sequence is a middle-aged man with active or convalescent COVID-19.

CDR3 sequence: CASSYAGSETQYF. The CDR3 region has the DNA TGTGCCAGCAGTTACGCGGGGTCAGAGACCCAGTACTTC. This chain joins TRBV6-2 or TRBV6-3 and TRBJ2-5; the D gene is possibly TRBD2 (6 bases). V lost 2 bases, J lost 4 bases, and 8 bases lay in between. The germline V gene has CDR1 MNHEY and CDR2 SVGEGT. CDR3 length: 13 amino acids.